These 27 T cell receptor beta chains originate from one sample sequenced in a study of blood T cell repertoires in COVID-19. The protocol was immunoSEQ multiplex PCR, while the TCRdb copy is restricted to in-frame clones and leaves out a portion. Altogether roughly 130,000 clones are present, around 82% being singletons, with the ten largest covering around 13%. Sequenced input: peripheral blood. Receptors were obtained from a woman in her twenties or thirties who had recovered from COVID-19.

This clone was recorded only once. The V gene is TRBV28, the J gene TRBJ2-3; D might be TRBD2 (6 bases). V was pared by 4 bases and J by 1 base, with 12 bases between. This CDR3 has 15 amino acids. The germline CDR1 and CDR2 sequences are MDHEN and SYDVKM. CDR3 DNA: TGTGCCAGCAGTTCAGACGGAGGGTGCACAGATACGCAGTATTTT. Translating it yields CASSSDGGCTDTQYF.

This clone was seen just once. The CDR3 DNA sequence: TGTGCCAGCAGCGTAGATGGCAGGAACACTGAAGCTTTCTTT. Encoded protein: CASSVDGRNTEAFF. V gene TRBV9 combines with J gene TRBJ1-1; D is ambiguous. The CDR3 spans 14 residues. Trimming stripped 0 bases from V and 1 base from J, with 7 bases between. In germline, CDR1 is SGDLS, CDR2 YYNGEE.

The rearrangement joins TRBV11-2 to TRBJ1-2, with 8 bases lining up with TRBD1. The CDR3 has 15 residues. The J segment lost 0 bases and the V segment lost 5 bases, leaving 5 bases of the junction unmatched. The germline gives CDR1 SGHAT, CDR2 FQNNGV. CDR3: CASSPDRAANYGYTF. The DNA of the CDR3 is TGTGCCAGCAGCCCGGACAGGGCGGCTAACTATGGCTACACCTTC.

The chain links TRBV6-1 to TRBJ2-1; 14 bases map to TRBD2. CDR1 and CDR2 from the germline V gene are MNHNS and SASEGT. This CDR3 has 15 residues. V was clipped by 5 bases and J by 6 bases; unmatched bases: 3. The CDR3 protein is CASSTGLAGGNEQFF. The CDR3 nucleotides are TGTGCCAGCAGTACCGGACTAGCGGGAGGCAATGAGCAGTTCTTC.

V usage is TRBV5-1 and J usage is TRBJ1-2, with 8 bases that match TRBD1. This CDR3 is 14 amino acids long. Unmatched junction bases numbered 7, after V lost 1 base and J lost 8 bases. Germline CDR1 and CDR2: SGHRS and YFSETQ. The CDR3 sequence: CASSLQTGVEGYTF. CDR3 DNA: TGCGCCAGCAGCTTGCAGACAGGGGTGGAGGGCTACACCTTC. The whole variable domain, remainder taken from reference TRBV5-1 and TRBJ1-2, is KAGVTQTPRYLIKTRGQQVTLSCSPISGHRSVSWYQQTPGQGLQFLFEYFSETQRNKGNFPGRFSGRQFSNSRSEMNVSTLELGDSALYLCASSLQTGVEGYTFGSGTRLTVV.

The genes are TRBV7-9 and TRBJ2-3; TRBD1 aligns across 7 bases. With V trimmed by 5 bases and J by 3 bases, 2 bases remained unmatched. Looked up from germline, CDR1 is SEHNR and CDR2 is FQNEAQ (reference sequence). This CDR3 is 13 amino acids long. This CDR3 reads CASSTQGTDTQYF. The CDR3 DNA follows: TGTGCCAGCAGCACACAGGGGACAGATACGCAGTATTTT.

The chain recombines TRBV7-9 with TRBJ1-4, with TRBD1 matching over 7 bases. This CDR3 has 15 residues. With 1 base clipped from V and 5 bases from J, the junction kept 4 bases outside the gene matches. Germline CDR1 and CDR2: SEHNR and FQNEAQ (reference sequence). The CDR3 reads CASSLVGQDNEKLFF. The CDR3 DNA is TGTGCCAGCAGCTTAGTTGGACAGGACAATGAAAAACTGTTTTTT.

The gene calls are TRBV13 and TRBJ2-7; 7 bases align to TRBD2. Germline V gene sequence: CDR1 PRHDT, CDR2 FYEKMQ (reference sequence). Trimming removed 2 bases from V and 5 bases from J; junction bases left unmatched: 9. There are 15 residues in the CDR3. The CDR3: CASSLTAGDLNEQYF. CDR3 nucleotides: TGTGCCAGCAGCTTAACGGCGGGAGATCTAAACGAGCAGTACTTC.

This clone was found many times. The J gene is TRBJ1-2, the V gene TRBV12-3 or TRBV12-4; 10 bases map to TRBD1. V shed 6 bases, J shed 6 bases, and the junction held 4 bases outside the gene matches. This CDR3 has 13 residues. The CDR3 DNA follows: TGTGCCAGCAGACTCGGGACAGGGGATGGCTACACCTTC. Residues: CASRLGTGDGYTF.

V gene TRBV12-5 combines with J gene TRBJ2-2, with D possibly TRBD1 on 6 matching bases. Germline values: CDR1 LGHNT, CDR2 FRNRAP. The CDR3 covers 15 residues. Trimming took off 1 base at V and 6 bases at J, with 12 bases between the two ends. Here the CDR3 reads CASGLAKQGPGELFF. The CDR3 DNA follows: TGTGCTAGTGGTTTGGCTAAGCAGGGGCCCGGGGAGCTGTTTTTT. Drawing the rest from reference TRBV12-5 and TRBJ2-2, the complete variable domain is DARVTQTPRHKVTEMGQEVTMRCQPILGHNTVFWYRQTMMQGLELLAYFRNRAPLDDSGMPKDRFSAEMPDATLATLKIQPSEPRDSAVYFCASGLAKQGPGELFFGEGSRLTVL.

In this sample, this clone turned up once. The chain couples TRBV7-9 to TRBJ1-6; maybe TRBD1 (6 bases). Germline loops: CDR1 SEHNR, CDR2 FQNEAQ (reference sequence). V lost 5 bases and J lost 7, with 12 bases in between. The CDR3 loop spans 14 amino acids. CDR3 residues: CASSRTEWNSPLHF. CDR3 sequence (DNA): TGTGCCAGCAGCCGGACAGAGTGGAATTCACCCCTCCACTTT.

This rearrangement joins TRBV6-6 to TRBJ2-7, with D possibly matching TRBD1 (5 bases). Trimming removed 4 bases from V and 3 bases from J, with 7 bases in between. CDR1 and CDR2 (germline): MNHNY, SVGAGI (reference sequence). This CDR3 has 12 amino acids. As DNA, the CDR3 is TGTGCCAGCAGTTCGCAGGGCTACGAGCAGTACTTC. This codes for CASSSQGYEQYF.

This clone was seen more than once but under ten times. The genes are TRBV7-6 and TRBJ1-2, with TRBD1 matching over 7 bases. Germline V gene sequence: CDR1 SGHVS, CDR2 FNYEAQ. The length of the CDR3 is 12 residues. With 5 bases clipped from V and 6 bases from J, the junction kept 3 bases outside the gene matches. For the CDR3, the DNA is TGTGCCAGCAGCCCCGGGACAGATGGCTACACCTTC. Its translation: CASSPGTDGYTF.

CDR3 sequence: CASSLARGSTDTQYF. The CDR3 coding sequence is TGTGCCAGCAGCTTAGCGCGGGGATCCACAGATACGCAGTATTTT. The chain links TRBV7-9 to TRBJ2-3, with D perhaps TRBD2 (6 bases). Trimming shortened V by 0 bases and J by 2 bases, and 9 bases separated the two germline ends. CDR1 is SEHNR and CDR2 is FQNEAQ in the germline V gene (reference sequence). The CDR3 has 15 amino acids.

This chain uses TRBV3-1 (or the pseudogene TRBV3-2) with TRBJ1-1; 7 bases fit TRBD1. The CDR3 consists of 17 residues. Germline CDR1 is LGHDT and CDR2 is YNNKEL (reference sequence). The ends lost 0 bases at V and 5 bases at J; junction bases unmatched: 12. The CDR3 is CASSQDETGFVRTEAFF. DNA of the CDR3: TGTGCCAGCAGCCAAGATGAGACAGGGTTTGTACGGACTGAAGCTTTCTTT.

The CDR3 bases are TGTGCTAGTGGCAAGGGAAGGGACAGGACCTACGAGCAGTACTTC. Protein sequence: CASGKGRDRTYEQYF. The rearrangement uses TRBV12-5 and TRBJ2-7, with 8 bases aligning to TRBD1. The CDR3 consists of 15 residues. With 6 bases clipped from V and 2 bases from J, the junction kept 9 bases outside the gene matches. Germline assignment: CDR1 LGHNT and CDR2 FRNRAP.

The chain combines TRBV4-1 with TRBJ2-7; 7 bases match TRBD1. V lost 4 bases and J lost 3; bases outside the gene matches: 12. The CDR3 runs 16 residues. Germline lookup yields CDR1 MGHRA and CDR2 YSYEKL. CDR3 nucleotide sequence: TGCGCCAGCAGCCCGTCCGGGACAGTAAGAATCTACGAGCAGTACTTC. Amino acid sequence: CASSPSGTVRIYEQYF.

The gene calls are TRBV7-2 and TRBJ2-2; maybe TRBD2 (6 bases). V shed 3 bases and J shed 5 bases, with 13 bases lying between them. This CDR3 comprises 15 residues. CDR1 is SGHTA, CDR2 FQGNSA, per germline. The CDR3 is CASSFQGGGTGELFF. The DNA for the CDR3 is TGTGCCAGCAGCTTTCAGGGAGGTGGAACCGGGGAGCTGTTTTTT.

The chain recombines TRBV11-3 with TRBJ2-7; TRBD2 might be the D (5 bases). The CDR3 contains 14 residues. Trimming cost V 1 base and J 4 bases, with 11 bases left between them. CDR1 and CDR2 from the germline V gene are SGHNT and YENEEA. The CDR3 bases are TGTGCCAGCAGCTTAGCATCGAGCGGATACGAGCAGTACTTC. Translating gives CASSLASSGYEQYF. Full variable domain (missing parts from reference TRBV11-3 and TRBJ2-7): EAGVVQSPRYKIIEKKQPVAFWCNPISGHNTLYWYLQNLGQGPELLIRYENEEAVDDSQLPKDRFSAERLKGVDSTLKIQPAELGDSAVYLCASSLASSGYEQYFGPGTRLTVT.

This clone was found once. The J gene is TRBJ1-2, the V gene TRBV27; TRBD1 matches at 10 bases. Germline loops: CDR1 MNHEY, CDR2 SMNVEV (reference sequence). This CDR3 region has 15 residues. Trimming took 5 bases from V and 4 from J; bases not matched to a gene: 7. The CDR3 loop reads CASSTDRGLRYGYTF. The CDR3 DNA is TGTGCCAGCAGTACCGACAGGGGGCTTCGCTATGGCTACACCTTC.

The J gene is TRBJ2-1, the V gene TRBV2; 8 nucleotides align to TRBD1. The germline V gene encodes CDR1 SNHLY and CDR2 FYNNEI. The CDR3 covers 12 residues. Trimming removed 8 bases from V and 6 bases from J; junction bases left unmatched: 3. The CDR3 nucleotides are TGTGCCAGCGTCGGGACAGGCAATGAGCAGTTCTTC. It codes for CASVGTGNEQFF.

The V and J genes are TRBV19 and TRBJ2-3, with 9 bases lining up with TRBD1. CDR1 is LNHDA and CDR2 is SQIVND in the germline V gene (reference sequence). This CDR3 contains 15 residues. V shed 7 bases, J shed 5 bases, and the junction held 10 bases outside the gene matches. The CDR3 DNA reads as TGTGCCAGTAACCCGACAGGGGGGGAGCGAGATACGCAGTATTTT. Its protein is CASNPTGGERDTQYF.

V usage is TRBV19 and J usage is TRBJ1-1, with TRBD1 as a possible D gene (5 bases). Germline CDR1 LNHDA, CDR2 SQIVND (reference sequence). Trimming cost V 4 bases and J 1 base, with 13 bases left between them. The CDR3 has 15 amino acids. The CDR3 sequence: CASSRTGTGNTEAFF. The CDR3 coding sequence is TGTGCCAGTAGTAGAACAGGAACGGGGAACACTGAAGCTTTCTTT.

As for this clone: The DNA is left out, because the CDR3 cannot be placed on it with certainty; the CDR3 is given as TCRdb lists it. The chain employs TRBV19 and TRBJ1-2; the table's TRBD1 call for D was not verified on the DNA. 14 amino acids form the CDR3, both terminal residues included. Germline CDR1 and CDR2: LNHDA and SQIVND (reference sequence). CDR3 region: CASTSGQLPYGYTF.

The chain combines TRBV9 with TRBJ2-5; 11 bases line up with TRBD1. V trimming: 4 bases; J trimming: 2 bases; junction bases outside the gene matches: 7. CDR1 and CDR2 (germline): SGDLS, YYNGEE. There are 16 residues in the CDR3. The CDR3 bases are TGTGCCAGCAGCCTTGGACAGGGGGCAAGTCAAGAGACCCAGTACTTC. Its protein is CASSLGQGASQETQYF.

CDR3 protein: CASSEIARGRSGNTIYF. The CDR3 region has the DNA TGTGCCAGCAGTGAAATTGCAAGGGGCCGCTCTGGAAACACCATATATTTT. The chain employs TRBV6-1 and TRBJ1-3; D perhaps matches TRBD1 (5 bases). This CDR3 region has 17 residues. Trimming removed 2 bases from V and 0 bases from J, with 14 bases in between. The germline CDR1 and CDR2 sequences are MNHNS and SASEGT.

The chain carries TRBV9 and TRBJ2-3, with a weak D call TRBD2 (6 bases). Germline CDR1 reads SGDLS; CDR2 reads YYNGEE. The CDR3 loop spans 16 amino acids. Trimming removed 1 base from V and 1 base from J, with 13 bases in between. The CDR3 protein is CASSVRYSGGTDTQYF. CDR3 nucleotides: TGTGCCAGCAGCGTAAGGTATAGCGGCGGCACAGATACGCAGTATTTT. Full variable domain (outside the CDR3, taken from reference TRBV9 and TRBJ2-3): DSGVTQTPKHLITATGQRVTLRCSPRSGDLSVYWYQQSLDQGLQFLIQYYNGEERAKGNILERFSAQQFPDLHSELNLSSLELGDSALYFCASSVRYSGGTDTQYFGPGTRLTVL.